This section outlines one T cell receptor (beta chain) sequence together with its context. Antigen: not known. Isolation of PBMCs gave at least 7 million cells per sample. These data come from a study of blood T cells in healthy people across ages. The second PCR ran about 6 to 11 cycles with a sample-barcoded 5' primer and J-beta primers. MiXCR, applied by TCRdb to the 5' RACE reads, yields one record per CDR3 protein. Among over a million distinct CDR3 sequences listed, roughly two fifths were seen once. The study's findings and limits: Researchers deemed the diversity estimates from one million T cells underestimates.

This TCR came from a woman aged 18-30 years in good health. The sequenced sample was blood.

In DNA, the CDR3 is TGTGCCAGCAGAGCAACTAGCGGGAGTCCCTACGAGCAGTACTTC. Protein product: CASRATSGSPYEQYF. V gene TRBV7-9 combines with J gene TRBJ2-7; 11 positions match TRBD2. Trimming at V came to 6 bases and at J to 2 bases, leaving 6 bases not matched to a gene. CDR1 SEHNR and CDR2 FQNEAQ come from the germline V gene (reference sequence). The CDR3 length is 15 residues.